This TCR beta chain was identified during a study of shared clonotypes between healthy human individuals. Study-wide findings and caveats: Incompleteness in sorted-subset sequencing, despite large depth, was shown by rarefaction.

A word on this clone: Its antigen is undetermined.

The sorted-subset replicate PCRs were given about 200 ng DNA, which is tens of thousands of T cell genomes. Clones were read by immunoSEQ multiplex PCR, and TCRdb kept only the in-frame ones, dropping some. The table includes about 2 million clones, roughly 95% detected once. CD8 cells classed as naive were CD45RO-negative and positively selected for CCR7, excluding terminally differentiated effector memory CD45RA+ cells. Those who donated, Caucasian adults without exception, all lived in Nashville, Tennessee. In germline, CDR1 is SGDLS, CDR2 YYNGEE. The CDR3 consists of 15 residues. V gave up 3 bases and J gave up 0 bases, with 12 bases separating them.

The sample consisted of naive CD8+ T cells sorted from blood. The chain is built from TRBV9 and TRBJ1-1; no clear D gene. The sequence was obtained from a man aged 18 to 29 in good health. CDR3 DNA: TGTGCCAGCAGCGCCCTCGTCGGTATGAACACTGAAGCTTTCTTT. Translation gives CASSALVGMNTEAFF. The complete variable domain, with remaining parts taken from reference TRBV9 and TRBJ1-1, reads DSGVTQTPKHLITATGQRVTLRCSPRSGDLSVYWYQQSLDQGLQFLIQYYNGEERAKGNILERFSAQQFPDLHSELNLSSLELGDSALYFCASSALVGMNTEAFFGQGTRLTVV.